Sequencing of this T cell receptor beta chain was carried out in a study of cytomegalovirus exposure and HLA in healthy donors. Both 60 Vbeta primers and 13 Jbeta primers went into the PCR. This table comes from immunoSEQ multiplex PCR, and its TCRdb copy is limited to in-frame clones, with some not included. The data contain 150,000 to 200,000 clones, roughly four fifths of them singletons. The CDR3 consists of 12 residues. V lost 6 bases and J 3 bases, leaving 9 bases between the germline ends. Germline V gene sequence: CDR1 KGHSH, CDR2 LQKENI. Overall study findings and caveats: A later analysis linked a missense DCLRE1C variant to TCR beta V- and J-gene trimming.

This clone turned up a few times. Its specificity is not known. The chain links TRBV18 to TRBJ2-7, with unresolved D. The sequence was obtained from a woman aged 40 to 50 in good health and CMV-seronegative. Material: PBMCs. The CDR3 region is CASSLYNYEQYF. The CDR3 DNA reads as TGTGCCAGCTCCCTTTACAACTACGAGCAGTACTTC.